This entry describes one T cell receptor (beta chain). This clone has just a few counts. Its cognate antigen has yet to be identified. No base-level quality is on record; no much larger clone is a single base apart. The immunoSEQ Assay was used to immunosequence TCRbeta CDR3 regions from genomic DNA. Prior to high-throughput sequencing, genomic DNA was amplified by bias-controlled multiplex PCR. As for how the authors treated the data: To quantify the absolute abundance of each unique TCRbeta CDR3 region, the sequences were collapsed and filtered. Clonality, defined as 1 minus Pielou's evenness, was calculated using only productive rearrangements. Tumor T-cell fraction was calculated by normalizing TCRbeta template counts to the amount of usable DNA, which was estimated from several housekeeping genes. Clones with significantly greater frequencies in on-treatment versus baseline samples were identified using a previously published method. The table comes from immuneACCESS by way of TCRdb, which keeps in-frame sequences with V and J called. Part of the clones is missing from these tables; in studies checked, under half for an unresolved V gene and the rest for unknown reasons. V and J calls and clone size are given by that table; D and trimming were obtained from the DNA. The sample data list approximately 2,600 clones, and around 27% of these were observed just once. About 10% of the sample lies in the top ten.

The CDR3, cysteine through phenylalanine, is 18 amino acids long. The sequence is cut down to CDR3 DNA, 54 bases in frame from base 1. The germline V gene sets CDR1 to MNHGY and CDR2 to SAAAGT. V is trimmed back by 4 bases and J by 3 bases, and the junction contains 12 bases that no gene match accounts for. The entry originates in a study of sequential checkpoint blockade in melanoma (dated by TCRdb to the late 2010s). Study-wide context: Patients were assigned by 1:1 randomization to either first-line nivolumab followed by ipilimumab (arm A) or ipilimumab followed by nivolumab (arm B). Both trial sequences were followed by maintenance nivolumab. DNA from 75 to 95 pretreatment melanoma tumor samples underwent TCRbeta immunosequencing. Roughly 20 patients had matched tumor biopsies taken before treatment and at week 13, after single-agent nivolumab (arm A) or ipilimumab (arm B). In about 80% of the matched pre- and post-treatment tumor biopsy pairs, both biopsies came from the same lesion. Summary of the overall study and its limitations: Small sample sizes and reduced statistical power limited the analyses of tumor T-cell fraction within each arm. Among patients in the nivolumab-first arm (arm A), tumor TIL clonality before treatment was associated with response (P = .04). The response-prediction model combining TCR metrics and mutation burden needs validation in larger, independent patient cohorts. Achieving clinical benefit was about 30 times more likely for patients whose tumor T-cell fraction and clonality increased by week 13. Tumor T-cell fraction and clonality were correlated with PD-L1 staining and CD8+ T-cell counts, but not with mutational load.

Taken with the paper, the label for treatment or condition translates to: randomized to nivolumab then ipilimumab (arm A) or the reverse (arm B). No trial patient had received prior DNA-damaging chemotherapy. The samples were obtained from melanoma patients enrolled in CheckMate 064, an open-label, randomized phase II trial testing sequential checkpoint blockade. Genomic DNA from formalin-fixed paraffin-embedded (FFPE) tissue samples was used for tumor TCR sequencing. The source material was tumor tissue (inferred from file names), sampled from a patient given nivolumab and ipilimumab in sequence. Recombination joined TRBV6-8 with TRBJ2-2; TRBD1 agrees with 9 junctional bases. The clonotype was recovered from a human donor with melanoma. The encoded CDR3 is CASSSLLTGGKDTGELFF. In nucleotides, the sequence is TGTGCCAGCAGTTCCCTCCTAACAGGGGGCAAGGACACCGGGGAGCTGTTTTTT.